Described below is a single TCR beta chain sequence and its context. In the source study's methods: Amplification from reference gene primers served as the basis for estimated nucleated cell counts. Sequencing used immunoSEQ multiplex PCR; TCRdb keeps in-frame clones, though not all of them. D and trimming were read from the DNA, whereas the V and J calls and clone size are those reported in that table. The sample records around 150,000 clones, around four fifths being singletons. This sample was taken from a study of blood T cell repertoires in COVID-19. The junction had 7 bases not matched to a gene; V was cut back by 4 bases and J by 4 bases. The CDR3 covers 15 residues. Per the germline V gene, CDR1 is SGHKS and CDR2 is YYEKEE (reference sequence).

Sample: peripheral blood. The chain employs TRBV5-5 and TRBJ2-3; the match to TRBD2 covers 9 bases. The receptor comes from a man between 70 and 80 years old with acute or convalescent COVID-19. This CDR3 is CASSLRGGMADTQYF. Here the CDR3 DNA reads TGTGCCAGCAGCCTGCGGGGGGGTATGGCAGATACGCAGTATTTT.